This T cell receptor (beta chain) derives from a study of vaccination effects on CD4 cells after COVID-19. Study-wide findings and caveats: The study found marked clonal contraction of infection- and vaccine-induced clones late after vaccination.

Antigen-specific CD4+ T cells were first expanded with viral peptide pools by the ViraFEST assay and only then sequenced. Around day 10 of culture, CD4+ T cells were separated out. Prior SARS-CoV-2 infection was absent in the vaccine recipients, as shown by negative nucleocapsid antibodies. Cultures used more than 1.5 million PBMC per well, roughly 11 IU/ml IL-2 and around 9.5 ug/ml peptides. Fresh IL-2-containing medium replaced half the medium on days 3 and 7. Germline V gives CDR1 KGHDR, CDR2 SFDVKD. The CDR3 has 14 residues. V was shortened by 1 base and J by 2 bases, with 7 bases between the two germline ends. This clone was picked up a small number of times. Its antigen is not known. Repertoires were generated with immunoSEQ multiplex PCR, while TCRdb's copy carries only in-frame clones and drops some. This sample has 55,000 to 75,000 clones, with 65% to 85% found just once.

The sequenced sample was CD4+ T cells from PBMCs cultured with HCoV-NL63 spike peptides, obtained before COVID-19 vaccination. This TCR derives from a human donor who received a COVID-19 vaccine. This chain uses TRBV24-1 with TRBJ1-2, with D hard to call. CDR3 residues: CATSDLTGNYGYTF. In DNA form, the CDR3 reads TGTGCCACCAGTGATTTAACGGGCAACTATGGCTACACCTTC.